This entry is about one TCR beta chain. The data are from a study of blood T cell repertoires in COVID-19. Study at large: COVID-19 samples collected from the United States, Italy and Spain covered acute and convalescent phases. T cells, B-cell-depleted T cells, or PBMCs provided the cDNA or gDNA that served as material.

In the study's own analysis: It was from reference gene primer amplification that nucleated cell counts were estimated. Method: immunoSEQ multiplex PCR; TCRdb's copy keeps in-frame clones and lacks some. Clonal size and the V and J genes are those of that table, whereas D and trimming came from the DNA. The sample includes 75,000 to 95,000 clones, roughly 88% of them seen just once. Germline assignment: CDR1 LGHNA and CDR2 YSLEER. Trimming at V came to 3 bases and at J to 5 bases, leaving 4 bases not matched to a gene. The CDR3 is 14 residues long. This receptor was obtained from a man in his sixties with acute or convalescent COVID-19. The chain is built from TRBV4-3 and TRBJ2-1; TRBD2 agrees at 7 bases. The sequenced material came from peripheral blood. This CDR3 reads CASSHLSGDNEQFF. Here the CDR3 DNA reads TGCGCCAGCAGCCACCTAAGCGGGGACAATGAGCAGTTCTTC.